This TCR beta chain was obtained from a study of blood T cell repertoires in COVID-19. Study information: Sites in the United States, Italy and Spain provided acute and convalescent COVID-19 samples.

The assay was immunoSEQ multiplex PCR, and TCRdb's table has in-frame clones only and misses some. The sample lists 200,000 to 250,000 clones, about 85% seen once, with roughly 2.6% in the top ten. The CDR3 has 18 amino acids. Per germline, CDR1 MDHEN and CDR2 SYDVKM. Germline trimming cut 6 bases from V and 7 bases from J; bases unmatched to any gene: 15. This clonotype was sampled from a man aged 45-60 years who had recovered from COVID-19. The genes are TRBV28 and TRBJ2-1; 13 bases match TRBD2. The specimen was peripheral blood. CDR3 region: CASRAGLAGKSSDNEQFF. In DNA form, the CDR3 reads TGTGCCAGCAGGGCGGGACTAGCGGGAAAATCGTCTGATAATGAGCAGTTCTTC.